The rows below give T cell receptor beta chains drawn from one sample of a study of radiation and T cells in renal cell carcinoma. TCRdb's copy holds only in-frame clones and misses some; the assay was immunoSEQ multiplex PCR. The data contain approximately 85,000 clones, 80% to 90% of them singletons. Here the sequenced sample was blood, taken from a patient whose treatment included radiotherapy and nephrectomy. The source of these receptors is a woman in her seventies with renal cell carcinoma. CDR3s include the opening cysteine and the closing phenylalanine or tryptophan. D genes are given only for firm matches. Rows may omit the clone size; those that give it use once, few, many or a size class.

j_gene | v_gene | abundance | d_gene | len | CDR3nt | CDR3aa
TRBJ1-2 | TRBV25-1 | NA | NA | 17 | TGTGCCAGCAGTGAATCCCTGGTGGCAGGGCATAACTATGGCTACACCTTC | CASSESLVAGHNYGYTF
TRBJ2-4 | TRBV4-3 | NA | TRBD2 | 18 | TGCGCCAGCAGCCAGGCTACTCCCGGGGGGGCGAGGAAAAACATTCAGTACTTC | CASSQATPGGARKNIQYF
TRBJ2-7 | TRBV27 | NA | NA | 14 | TGTGCCAGCAAGAAACAGTCCTCGTGGAACGAGCAGTACTTC | CASKKQSSWNEQYF
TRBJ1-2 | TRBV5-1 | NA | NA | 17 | TGCGCCAGCAGCTCCTACAGCGAACCTACCCTAAACTATGGCTACACCTTC | CASSSYSEPTLNYGYTF
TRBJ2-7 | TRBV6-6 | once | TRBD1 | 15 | TGTGCCAGCAGTCCGCGGGACAGGGGGGTATACGAGCAGTACTTC | CASSPRDRGVYEQYF
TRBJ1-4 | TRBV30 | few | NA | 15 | TGTGCCTGGAGTGGGCGACAGAGAACTAATGAAAAACTGTTTTTT | CAWSGRQRTNEKLFF
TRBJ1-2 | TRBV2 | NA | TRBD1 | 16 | TGTGCCAGCAGTCCCGGGACAGGGATTTCTAACTATGGCTACACCTTC | CASSPGTGISNYGYTF
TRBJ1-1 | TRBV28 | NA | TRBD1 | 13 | TGTGCCAGCATACAGGGGGCTATGGCTGAAGCTTTCTTT | CASIQGAMAEAFF
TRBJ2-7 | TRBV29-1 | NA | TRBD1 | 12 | TGCAGCGTAAGACAGGGTAGCAACGAGCAGTACTTC | CSVRQGSNEQYF
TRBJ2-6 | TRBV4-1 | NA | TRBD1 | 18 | TGCGCCAGCAGCCAAGGCGGGGACAGGGTCTCTGGGGCCAACGTCCTGACTTTC | CASSQGGDRVSGANVLTF
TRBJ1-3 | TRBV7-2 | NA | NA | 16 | TGTGCCAGCAGCCTCCTCAGGGGTAACGCTGGAAACACCATATATTTT | CASSLLRGNAGNTIYF
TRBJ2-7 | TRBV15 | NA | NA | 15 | TGTGCCACCAGCAGAGATTGGGGCCGAGACTACGAGCAGTACTTC | CATSRDWGRDYEQYF
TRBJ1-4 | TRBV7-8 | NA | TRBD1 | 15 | TGTGCCAGCAGCTTAGGACAGGGATCTAATGAAAAACTGTTTTTT | CASSLGQGSNEKLFF
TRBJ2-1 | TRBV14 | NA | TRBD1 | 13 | TGTGCCAGCAGCCAAGTCAGGGGGCGTGAGCAGTTCTTC | CASSQVRGREQFF
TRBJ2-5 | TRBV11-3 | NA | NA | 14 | TGTGCCAGCAGCTTAGCGATGTACCAAGAGACCCAGTACTTC | CASSLAMYQETQYF
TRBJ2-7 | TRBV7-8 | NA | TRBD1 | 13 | TGTGCCAGCAGCGGCCGGGACAGGGTCGAGCAGTACTTC | CASSGRDRVEQYF
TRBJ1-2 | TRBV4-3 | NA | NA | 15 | TGCGCCAGCAGCCAAGATATAGGGTATTTAGATGGCTACACCTTC | CASSQDIGYLDGYTF
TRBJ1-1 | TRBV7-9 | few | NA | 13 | TGTGCCAGCAGCGTTGACTTGAACACTGAAGCTTTCTTT | CASSVDLNTEAFF
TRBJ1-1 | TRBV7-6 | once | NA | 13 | TGTGCCAGCAGCTCCGACACGAACACTGAAGCTTTCTTT | CASSSDTNTEAFF
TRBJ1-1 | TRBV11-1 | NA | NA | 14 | TGTGCCAGCAGCTTAACTACAGGGATCGCTGAAGCTTTCTTT | CASSLTTGIAEAFF
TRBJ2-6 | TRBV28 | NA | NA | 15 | TGTGCCAGCAGCCTCTCCGGGTTAGGGGCCAACGTCCTGACTTTC | CASSLSGLGANVLTF
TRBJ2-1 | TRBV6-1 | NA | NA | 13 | TGTGCCAGCAGTGAGAGAGAGTACAATGAGCAGTTCTTC | CASSEREYNEQFF
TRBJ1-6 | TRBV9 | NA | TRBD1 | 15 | TGTGCCAGCAGCCCTTCAGGGGGACATAATTCACCCCTCCACTTT | CASSPSGGHNSPLHF
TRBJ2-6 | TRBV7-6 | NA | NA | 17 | TGTGCCAGCAGCTTAGATCTTGCGGGCTCTGGGGCCAACGTCCTGACTTTC | CASSLDLAGSGANVLTF
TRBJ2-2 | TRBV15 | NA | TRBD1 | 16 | TGTGCCACCAGCGGAGAAAGGGGGCTAGGTGCCGGGGAGCTGTTTTTT | CATSGERGLGAGELFF
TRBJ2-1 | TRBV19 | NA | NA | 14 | TGTGCCAGTAGAGGGGGGGGACCCTACAATGAGCAGTTCTTC | CASRGGGPYNEQFF
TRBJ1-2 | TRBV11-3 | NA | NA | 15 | TGTGCCAGCAGCTCGCCAGACGGGGCGCTCTATGGCTACACCTTC | CASSSPDGALYGYTF
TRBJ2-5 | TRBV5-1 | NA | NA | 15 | TGCGCCAGCAGCTTGGAAACCTCGCTGCAAGAGACCCAGTACTTC | CASSLETSLQETQYF
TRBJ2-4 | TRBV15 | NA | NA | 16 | TGTGCCACCAGCAGAGATCTCGCACTAGCCAAAAACATTCAGTACTTC | CATSRDLALAKNIQYF
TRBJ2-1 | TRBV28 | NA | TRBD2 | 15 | TGTGCCAGCAGTTCCCAGTCCGGGGGGGGCAATGAGCAGTTCTTC | CASSSQSGGGNEQFF
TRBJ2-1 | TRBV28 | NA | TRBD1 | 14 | TGTGCCAGCAGTCCAGGGGGCTCCTACAATGAGCAGTTCTTC | CASSPGGSYNEQFF
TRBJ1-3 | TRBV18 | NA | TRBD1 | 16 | TGTGCCAGCTCACCACCGGCAGGGGGGACTGGAAACACCATATATTTT | CASSPPAGGTGNTIYF
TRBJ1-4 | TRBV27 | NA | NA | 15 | TGTGCCAGCAGTTTGAAGGGAGGGGCGAATGAAAAACTGTTTTTT | CASSLKGGANEKLFF
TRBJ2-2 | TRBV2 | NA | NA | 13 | TGTGCCAGCAGTCAAACGCCGGCCGGGGAGCTGTTTTTT | CASSQTPAGELFF
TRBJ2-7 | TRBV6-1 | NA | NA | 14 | TGTGCCAGCAGTGAAGTTGAGCACTTCTACGAGCAGTACTTC | CASSEVEHFYEQYF
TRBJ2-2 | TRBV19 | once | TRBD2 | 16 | TGTGCCAGTAGTATGACCCTAGCGGCTCCCACCGGGGAGCTGTTTTTT | CASSMTLAAPTGELFF
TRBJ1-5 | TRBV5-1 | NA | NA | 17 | TGCGCCAGCAGCTTGGAACCGAGCGATTATAGCAATCAGCCCCAGCATTTT | CASSLEPSDYSNQPQHF
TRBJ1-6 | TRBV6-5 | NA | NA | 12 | TGTGCCAGCAGTTATACTAATTCACCCCTCCACTTT | CASSYTNSPLHF
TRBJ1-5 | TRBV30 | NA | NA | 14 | TGTGCCTGGAGTAAGGGAGGGGGGAATCAGCCCCAGCATTTT | CAWSKGGGNQPQHF
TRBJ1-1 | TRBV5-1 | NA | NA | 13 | TGCGCCAGCAGCCCCTCTGGGAACACTGAAGCTTTCTTT | CASSPSGNTEAFF
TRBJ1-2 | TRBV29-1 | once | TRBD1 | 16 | TGCAGCGCCCCCGTTACCTGGGACAGGGGCTTGAGCGGCTACACCTTC | CSAPVTWDRGLSGYTF
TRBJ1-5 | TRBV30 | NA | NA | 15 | TGTGCCTGGAGTGTAGTCGAGGGATTGGATCAGCCCCAGCATTTT | CAWSVVEGLDQPQHF
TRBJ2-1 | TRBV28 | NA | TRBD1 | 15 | TGTGCCAGCAGTACCTCAGGACAGGGCTCAGGTGAGCAGTTCTTC | CASSTSGQGSGEQFF
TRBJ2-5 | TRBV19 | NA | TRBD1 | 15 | TGTGCCAGTAGTACGGGACAGGGAATTACAGAGACCCAGTACTTC | CASSTGQGITETQYF
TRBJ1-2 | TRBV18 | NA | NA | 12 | TGTGCCAGCTCACCGACGGCCTATGGCTACACCTTC | CASSPTAYGYTF
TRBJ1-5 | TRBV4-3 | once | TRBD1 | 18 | TGCGCCAGCAGCCAAGAAGTGGGGACAGGGCGAGGCAATCAGCCCCAGCATTTT | CASSQEVGTGRGNQPQHF
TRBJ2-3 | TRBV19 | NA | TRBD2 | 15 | TGTGCCAGTAGTCTCTCGCGGGGGGCGGGAGATACGCAGTATTTT | CASSLSRGAGDTQYF
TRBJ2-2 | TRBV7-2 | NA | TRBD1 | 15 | TGTGCCAGCAGTCCCGGGACAGGGACCACCGGGGAGCTGTTTTTT | CASSPGTGTTGELFF
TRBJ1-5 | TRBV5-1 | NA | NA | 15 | TGCGCCAGCAGCTTGTCGGGGGATAGCAATCAGCCCCAGCATTTT | CASSLSGDSNQPQHF
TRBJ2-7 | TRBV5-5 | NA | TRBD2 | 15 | TGTGCCAGCAGCTGGAAAGCGGGGGGGCCCTACGAGCAGTACTTC | CASSWKAGGPYEQYF
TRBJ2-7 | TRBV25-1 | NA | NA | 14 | TGTGCCAGCAGTGAAGGCCACCACCCATACGAGCAGTACTTC | CASSEGHHPYEQYF
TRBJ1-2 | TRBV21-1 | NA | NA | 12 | TGTGCCAGCAGCTTGACAGGGAATGGCTACACCTTC | CASSLTGNGYTF
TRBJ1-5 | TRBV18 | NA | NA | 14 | TGTGCCAGCTCACTTCAAGGGCCGAATCAGCCCCAGCATTTT | CASSLQGPNQPQHF
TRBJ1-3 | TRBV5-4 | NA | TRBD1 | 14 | TGTGCCAGCAGCCCTGGGACAGCTGGAAACACCATATATTTT | CASSPGTAGNTIYF
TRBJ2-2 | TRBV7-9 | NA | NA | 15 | TGTGCCAGCAACCCCGGGACGGCGAACACCGGGGAGCTGTTTTTT | CASNPGTANTGELFF
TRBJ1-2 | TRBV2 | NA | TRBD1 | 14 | TGTGCCAGCAGTGTTCTCGGACAGGGGGCTGGCTACACCTTC | CASSVLGQGAGYTF
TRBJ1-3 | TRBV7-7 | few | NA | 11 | TGTGCTACGGGAGTCGGAAACACCATATATTTT | CATGVGNTIYF
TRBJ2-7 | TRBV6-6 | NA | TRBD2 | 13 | TGTGCCAGCAGGACTAGCGGGGGGAACGAGCAGTACTTC | CASRTSGGNEQYF
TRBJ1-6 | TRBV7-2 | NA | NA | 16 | TGTGCCAGCAGCTTTTCCGGAAGCTCCTATAATTCACCCCTCCACTTT | CASSFSGSSYNSPLHF